The 18 T cell receptor beta chains given below trace back to one sample, sequenced in a study of blood T cell repertoires in COVID-19. Using immunoSEQ multiplex PCR, the repertoire was profiled, and TCRdb retains in-frame clones only, with some absent. The profile covers roughly 55,000 clones, with more than 60% appearing a single time and under 15% taken by the ten largest. Sequenced material: peripheral blood. The receptors shown here come from a human donor with active or convalescent COVID-19. The donor label of this sample is uncertain.

V usage is TRBV29-1 and J usage is TRBJ2-4; perhaps TRBD1 as D (7 bases). CDR3 length: 15 amino acids. CDR1 SQVTM and CDR2 ANQGSEA come from the germline V gene. The ends were cut back, 4 bases at V and 2 bases at J, with 15 bases in the middle. This chain's CDR3 is CSVVSRGVTKNIQYF. CDR3 nucleotide sequence: TGCAGCGTTGTTTCCAGGGGGGTAACCAAAAACATTCAGTACTTC.

This clone was counted between two and nine times. The V call is TRBV6-1, the J call TRBJ1-3, with D unclear. V lost 3 bases to trimming and J lost 3 bases, with 12 bases between them. The CDR3 runs 15 residues. CDR1 and CDR2 from the germline V gene are MNHNS and SASEGT. CDR3 sequence reads: CASSDSGSYGNTIYF. The CDR3 DNA is TGTGCCAGCAGTGATTCGGGGAGTTATGGAAACACCATATATTTT.

The V gene is TRBV27, the J gene TRBJ1-1, with a possible D match to TRBD1 (5 bases). Germline CDR1 reads MNHEY; CDR2 reads SMNVEV (reference sequence). V dropped 8 bases and J dropped 3 bases, with 13 bases sitting between them. The CDR3 spans 13 residues. CDR3 in DNA: TGTGCCAGCCGAACCGGGGGTTACACTGAAGCTTTCTTT. This codes for CASRTGGYTEAFF.

V usage is TRBV19 and J usage is TRBJ1-1, with TRBD1 as a possible D gene (5 bases). Germline V gene sequence: CDR1 LNHDA, CDR2 SQIVND (reference sequence). CDR3 length equals 12 residues. The ends were cut back, 10 bases at V and 4 bases at J, with 13 bases in the middle. CDR3 coding DNA: TGTGCCACTGATTGGGGCGGCACTGAAGCTTTCTTT. Encoded protein: CATDWGGTEAFF.

The chain uses TRBV6-5 and TRBJ2-5; tentatively, D is TRBD1 (6 bases). Trimming removed 8 bases from V and 4 bases from J, with 14 bases in between. Germline V CDR1 and CDR2: MNHEY, SVGAGI. The CDR3 runs 13 residues. The CDR3 bases are TGTGCCAGCGCAACAGGGTTGGGAGAGACCCAGTACTTC. Residues: CASATGLGETQYF.

This chain connects TRBV6-6 to TRBJ2-2; the D is unclear. CDR1 is MNHNY, CDR2 SVGAGI, per germline (reference sequence). Trimming cost V 8 bases and J 5 bases, with 6 bases left between them. The CDR3 is 11 residues long. The CDR3 bases are TGTGCCAGCGCGAGGACCGGGGAGCTGTTTTTT. This codes for CASARTGELFF.

This chain uses TRBV27 with TRBJ2-3, with 10 bases matching TRBD1. This CDR3 is 17 amino acids long. The germline CDR1 and CDR2 sequences are MNHEY and SMNVEV (reference sequence). The trim removed 5 bases at V and 7 bases at J, leaving 15 bases unmatched. CDR3 in DNA: TGTGCCAGCAGTCCCAGACAGGGGGCGGCCAGGGTGCATACGCAGTATTTT. Translating it yields CASSPRQGAARVHTQYF.

CDR3: CASSPRDRNQPQHF. Written as DNA, the CDR3 is TGCGCCAGCAGCCCCCGGGACAGGAATCAGCCCCAGCATTTT. The rearrangement joins TRBV5-1 to TRBJ1-5; TRBD1 agrees at 8 bases. The V gene end was trimmed by 4 bases and the J gene end by 4 bases; junction bases not matched to a gene: 4. The CDR3 extends over 14 amino acids. Germline CDR1 is SGHRS and CDR2 is YFSETQ.

CDR3 sequence: CASSWPPDTQYF. DNA of the CDR3: TGTGCCAGCAGTTGGCCTCCAGATACGCAGTATTTT. The chain is built from TRBV12-3 or TRBV12-4 and TRBJ2-3; D call uncertain. With 4 bases removed from V and 4 bases from J, the gap between germline ends came to 6 bases. CDR3 length: 12 amino acids.

This chain joins TRBV5-1 and TRBJ2-3; 7 bases match TRBD2. CDR1 and CDR2 (germline): SGHRS, YFSETQ. The CDR3 loop spans 14 amino acids. V lost 0 bases and J lost 3; bases outside the gene matches: 1. The CDR3: CASSLGGGTDTQYF. The CDR3 DNA follows: TGCGCCAGCAGCTTGGGGGGAGGGACAGATACGCAGTATTTT. The full variable domain, completed using reference TRBV5-1 and TRBJ2-3, is KAGVTQTPRYLIKTRGQQVTLSCSPISGHRSVSWYQQTPGQGLQFLFEYFSETQRNKGNFPGRFSGRQFSNSRSEMNVSTLELGDSALYLCASSLGGGTDTQYFGPGTRLTVL.

The V gene is TRBV10-3, the J gene TRBJ2-7; tentatively, D is TRBD1 (5 bases). The CDR3 covers 13 residues. Germline-derived CDR1 and CDR2 are ENHRY and SYGVKD. The V and J ends lost 3 bases and 4 bases respectively, with 10 bases between them. As DNA, the CDR3 is TGTGCCATCAGTGACAGGACACATTACGAGCAGTACTTC. Residues: CAISDRTHYEQYF.

The chain is built from TRBV5-1 and TRBJ2-7, with TRBD2 identical over 9 bases. V gave up 5 bases and J gave up 3 bases; unmatched junction bases: 3. The CDR3 is made up of 13 amino acids. CDR1 and CDR2 (germline): SGHRS, YFSETQ. The CDR3: CASRVSGSYEQYF. CDR3 DNA: TGCGCCAGCAGAGTTAGCGGGAGCTACGAGCAGTACTTC.

This clone was picked up one time. The chain recombines TRBV4-2 with TRBJ2-7; D gene ambiguous. The germline V gene encodes CDR1 LGHNA and CDR2 YNFKEQ. V lost 3 bases, J lost 4 bases, and 7 bases lay in between. The CDR3 is 12 amino acids. The CDR3 nucleotides read TGTGCCAGCAGCCACACAGAATACGAGCAGTACTTC. Its protein is CASSHTEYEQYF.

V usage is TRBV5-1 and J usage is TRBJ1-1, with D perhaps TRBD1 (5 bases). From germline, CDR1 is SGHRS and CDR2 YFSETQ. The CDR3 has 15 amino acids. V was trimmed by 0 bases and J by 4 bases, leaving 13 bases between them. CDR3 loop: CASSLGVGAGTEAFF. The CDR3 region has the DNA TGCGCCAGCAGCTTGGGCGTAGGGGCCGGCACTGAAGCTTTCTTT.

As concerns this clone: Compared with germline, one end of the junction differs, possibly owing to a read error. The chain uses TRBV5-4 and TRBJ2-3, with TRBD1 identical over 7 bases. Germline V gives CDR1 SGHNT, CDR2 YYREEE (reference sequence). The CDR3 runs 16 residues. The CDR3 nucleotides are TGTGCCAGCACCTTGGGACAGAGAGTCAGTACAGATACGCAGTATTTT. It translates to CASTLGQRVSTDTQYF.

This clone was observed a handful of times. V usage is TRBV5-5 and J usage is TRBJ2-1; perhaps TRBD1 as D (6 bases). This CDR3 contains 16 residues. Germline assignment: CDR1 SGHKS and CDR2 YYEKEE (reference sequence). V lost 0 bases to trimming and J lost 9 bases, with 19 bases between them. In nucleotides, the CDR3 is TGTGCCAGCAGCTTGGGTACAGGGACCTCTAGGGCTGAGCAGTTCTTC. This translates into CASSLGTGTSRAEQFF.

The V call is TRBV7-2, the J call TRBJ1-4; the D gene is possibly TRBD1 (5 bases). Germline lookup yields CDR1 SGHTA and CDR2 FQGNSA. The CDR3 runs 14 residues. With 0 bases removed from V and 8 bases from J, the gap between germline ends came to 10 bases. CDR3 DNA: TGTGCCAGCAGCTTAGCAGGGGTTAACGAAAAACTGTTTTTT. This sequence encodes CASSLAGVNEKLFF.

This clone was recorded only once. The chain has TRBV5-1 and TRBJ1-1; 8 bases map to TRBD1. V lost 4 bases to trimming and J lost 4 bases; unmatched junction nucleotides: 9. Germline CDR1 SGHRS, CDR2 YFSETQ. This CDR3 has 15 amino acids. In DNA, the CDR3 is TGCGCCAGCAGCGGGGGCAGGGGGCGGTTCACTGAAGCTTTCTTT. Translating gives CASSGGRGRFTEAFF. Looking up the rest from reference TRBV5-1 and TRBJ1-1 gives the full variable domain: KAGVTQTPRYLIKTRGQQVTLSCSPISGHRSVSWYQQTPGQGLQFLFEYFSETQRNKGNFPGRFSGRQFSNSRSEMNVSTLELGDSALYLCASSGGRGRFTEAFFGQGTRLTVV.